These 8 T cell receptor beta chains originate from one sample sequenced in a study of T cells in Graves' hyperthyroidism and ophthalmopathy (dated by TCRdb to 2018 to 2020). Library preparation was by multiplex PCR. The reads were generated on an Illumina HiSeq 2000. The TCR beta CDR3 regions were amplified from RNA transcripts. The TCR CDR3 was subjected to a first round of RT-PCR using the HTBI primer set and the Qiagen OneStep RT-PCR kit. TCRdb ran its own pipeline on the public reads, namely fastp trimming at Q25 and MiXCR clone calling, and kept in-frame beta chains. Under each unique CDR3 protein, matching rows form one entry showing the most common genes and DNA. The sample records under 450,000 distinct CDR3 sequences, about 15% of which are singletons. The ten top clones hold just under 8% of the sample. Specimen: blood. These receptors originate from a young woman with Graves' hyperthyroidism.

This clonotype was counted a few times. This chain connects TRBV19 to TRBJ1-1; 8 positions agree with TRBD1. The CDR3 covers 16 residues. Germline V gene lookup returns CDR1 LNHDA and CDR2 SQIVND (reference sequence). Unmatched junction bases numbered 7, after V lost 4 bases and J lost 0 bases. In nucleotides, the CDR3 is TGTGCCAGTAGTACTGGGACAGGTCGCATGAACACTGAAGCTTTCTTT. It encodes CASSTGTGRMNTEAFF.

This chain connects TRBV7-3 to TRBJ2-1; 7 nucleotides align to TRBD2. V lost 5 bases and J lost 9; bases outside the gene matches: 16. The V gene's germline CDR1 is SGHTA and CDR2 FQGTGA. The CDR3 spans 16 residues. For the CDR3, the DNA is TGTGCCAGCAGCGGACCGAGGAGGGGAGGGCGGGGTGAGCAGTTCTTC. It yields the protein CASSGPRRGGRGEQFF.

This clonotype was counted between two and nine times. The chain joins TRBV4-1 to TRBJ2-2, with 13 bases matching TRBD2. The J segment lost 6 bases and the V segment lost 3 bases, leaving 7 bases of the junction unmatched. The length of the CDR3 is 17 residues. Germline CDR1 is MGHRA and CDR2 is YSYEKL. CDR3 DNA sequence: TGCGCCAGCAGCCACGATGCTGGACTAGCGGGAGCCGGGGAGCTGTTTTTT. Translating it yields CASSHDAGLAGAGELFF.

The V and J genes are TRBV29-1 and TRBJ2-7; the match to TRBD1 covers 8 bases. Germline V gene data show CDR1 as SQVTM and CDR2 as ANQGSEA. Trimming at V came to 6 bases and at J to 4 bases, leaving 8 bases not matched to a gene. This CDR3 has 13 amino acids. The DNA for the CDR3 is TGCAGCGTGAGGGGACAGGCGTCTTACGAGCAGTACTTC. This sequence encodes CSVRGQASYEQYF.

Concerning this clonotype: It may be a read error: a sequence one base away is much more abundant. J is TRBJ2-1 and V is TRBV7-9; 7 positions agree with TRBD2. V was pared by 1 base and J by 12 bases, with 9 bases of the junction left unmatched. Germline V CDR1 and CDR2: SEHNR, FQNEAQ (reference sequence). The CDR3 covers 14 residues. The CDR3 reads CASSLGGSSPMQFF. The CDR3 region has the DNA TGTGCCAGCAGCTTAGGCGGGAGCAGTCCTATGCAGTTCTTC.

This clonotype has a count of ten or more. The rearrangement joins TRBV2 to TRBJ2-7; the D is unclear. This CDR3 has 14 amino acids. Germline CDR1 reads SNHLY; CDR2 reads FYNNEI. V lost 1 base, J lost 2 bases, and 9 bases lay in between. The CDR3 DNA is TGTGCCAGCAGTGAAGTGGCAGCCACCTACGAGCAGTACTTC. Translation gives CASSEVAATYEQYF.

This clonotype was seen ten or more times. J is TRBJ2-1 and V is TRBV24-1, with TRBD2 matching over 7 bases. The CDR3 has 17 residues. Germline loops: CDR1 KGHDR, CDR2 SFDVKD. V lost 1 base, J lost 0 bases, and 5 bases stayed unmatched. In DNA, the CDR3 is TGTGCCACCAGTGATTTTAAGCGGGAACTCTCCTACAATGAGCAGTTCTTC. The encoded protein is CATSDFKRELSYNEQFF.

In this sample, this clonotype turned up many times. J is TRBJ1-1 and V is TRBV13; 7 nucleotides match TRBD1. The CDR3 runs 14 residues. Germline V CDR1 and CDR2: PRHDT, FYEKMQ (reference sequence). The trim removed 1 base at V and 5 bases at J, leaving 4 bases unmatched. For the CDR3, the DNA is TGTGCCAGCAGCTTAGCCACAGGGGTGACTGAAGCTTTCTTT. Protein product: CASSLATGVTEAFF.